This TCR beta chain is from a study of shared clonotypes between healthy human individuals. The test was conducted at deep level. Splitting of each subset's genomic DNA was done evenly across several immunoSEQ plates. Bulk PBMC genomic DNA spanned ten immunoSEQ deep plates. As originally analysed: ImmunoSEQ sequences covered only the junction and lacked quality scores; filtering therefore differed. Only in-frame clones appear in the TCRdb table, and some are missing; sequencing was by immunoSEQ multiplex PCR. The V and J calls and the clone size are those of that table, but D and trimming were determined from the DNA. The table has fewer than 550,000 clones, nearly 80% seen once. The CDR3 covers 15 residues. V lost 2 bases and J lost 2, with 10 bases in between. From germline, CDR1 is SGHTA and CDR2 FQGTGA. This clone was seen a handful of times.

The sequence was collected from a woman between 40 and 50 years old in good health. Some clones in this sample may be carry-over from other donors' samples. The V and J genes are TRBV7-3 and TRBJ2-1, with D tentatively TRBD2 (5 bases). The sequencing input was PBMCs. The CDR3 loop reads CASSLYTGTYNEQFF. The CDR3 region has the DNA TGTGCCAGCAGCTTATATACGGGAACCTACAATGAGCAGTTCTTC.